The 9 T cell receptor beta chains below all came from one sample that was sequenced in a study of early T cells in non-severe SARS-CoV-2 infection. One entry per CDR3 protein, called by TCRdb with MiXCR from the 5' RACE reads. The table shows 50,000 to 70,000 distinct CDR3 sequences, with 9.5% to 15% occurring only once. Sequencing was done on a sample of whole blood. The origin of the receptors is an adult who was a healthcare worker with PCR-confirmed SARS-CoV-2 infection or an uninfected control (not recorded which).

This clonotype was seen repeatedly, ten times or more. The rearrangement uses TRBV12-3 or TRBV12-4 and TRBJ1-1, with D possibly being TRBD1 (5 bases). V was clipped by 3 bases and J by 0 bases, with 8 bases between them. The CDR3 runs to 14 residues. CDR3 region: CASSFRVMNTEAFF. CDR3 nucleotides: TGTGCCAGCAGTTTCAGGGTGATGAACACTGAAGCTTTCTTT.

In this sample, this clonotype turned up many times. The chain links TRBV2 to TRBJ2-2; 7 bases are a match to TRBD2. V was clipped by 8 bases and J by 1 base; unmatched bases: 4. Germline-derived CDR1 and CDR2 are SNHLY and FYNNEI. The CDR3 has 14 amino acids. CDR3 region: CASAGAVNTGELFF. For the CDR3, the DNA is TGTGCCAGCGCGGGAGCGGTGAACACCGGGGAGCTGTTTTTT.

V is TRBV6-2 or TRBV6-3 and J is TRBJ2-1; D is possibly TRBD2 (5 bases). Deletions cut 7 bases from V and 2 bases from J, with 15 bases between. The length of the CDR3 is 15 residues. CDR1 and CDR2 from the germline V gene are MNHEY and SVGEGT. The CDR3 loop reads CASNDPRGAYNEQFF. In DNA, the CDR3 is TGTGCCAGCAATGACCCCCGGGGTGCCTACAATGAGCAGTTCTTC.

In regard to this clonotype: The junction shows a germline mismatch at one end, possibly a read error. The gene calls are TRBV5-1 and TRBJ2-2, with TRBD2 as a possible D gene (6 bases). The CDR3 sequence is 18 residues long. Germline assignment: CDR1 SGHRS and CDR2 YFSETQ. In DNA form, the CDR3 reads TGCGCCAGCAGCGCCTCGATGGGGCTCGGGAGCGGCACCGGGCAGCTGTTTTTT. Its translation: CASSASMGLGSGTGQLFF.

At least ten counts were recorded for this clonotype. The gene calls are TRBV29-1 and TRBJ1-4, with D hard to call. The CDR3 consists of 12 residues. CDR1 is SQVTM, CDR2 ANQGSEA, per germline. Trimming took 7 bases from V and 7 from J, leaving 13 bases between them. The CDR3 DNA reads TGCAGCGCCCTGAAGGGAGGTGAAAAACTGTTTTTT. Encoded protein: CSALKGGEKLFF.

This clonotype was detected many times. The chain is built from TRBV6-2 or TRBV6-3 and TRBJ2-3; TRBD1 matches 7 bases. Per germline, CDR1 MNHEY and CDR2 SVGEGT. The CDR3 has 15 residues. The trim removed 2 bases at V and 3 bases at J, leaving 5 bases unmatched. Here the CDR3 DNA reads TGTGCCAGCAGTTACGGTGAACAGGGGACAGATACGCAGTATTTT. It yields the protein CASSYGEQGTDTQYF.

V usage is TRBV9 and J usage is TRBJ2-1; D unclear. The CDR3 covers 15 residues. The V gene lost 3 bases and the J gene lost 4 bases, with 14 bases spanning the gap. Germline V gene lookup returns CDR1 SGDLS and CDR2 YYNGEE. CDR3 nucleotide sequence: TGTGCCAGCAGCGAAAGATCCTACACGTACAATGAGCAGTTCTTC. Protein: CASSERSYTYNEQFF.

This clonotype was seen a few times. The CDR3 DNA is TGTGCCTGGAATTGGGGCAGGGAGAATTCACCCCTCCACTTT. Protein: CAWNWGRENSPLHF. This chain links TRBV30 with TRBJ1-6; perhaps TRBD1 as D (5 bases). The CDR3 has 14 residues. V dropped 4 bases and J dropped 7 bases, with 14 bases sitting between them. The germline V gene encodes CDR1 GTSNPN and CDR2 SVGIG (reference sequence).

This clonotype was seen more than once but under ten times. The chain recombines TRBV7-8 with TRBJ2-1, with D perhaps TRBD1 or TRBD2 (5 bases each). This CDR3 is built from 17 residues. The V and J ends lost 3 bases and 1 base respectively, with 16 bases between them. The germline gives CDR1 SGHVS, CDR2 FQNEAQ. The CDR3 DNA sequence: TGTGCCAGCAGCTTGGGGCCGGGACGGCCGTCCTACAATGAGCAGTTCTTC. Translated, it gives CASSLGPGRPSYNEQFF. Full variable domain (outside the CDR3, taken from reference TRBV7-8 and TRBJ2-1): GAGVSQSPRYKVAKRGQDVALRCDPISGHVSLFWYQQALGQGPEFLTYFQNEAQLDKSGLPSDRFFAERPEGSVSTLKIQRTQQEDSAVYLCASSLGPGRPSYNEQFFGPGTRLTVL.